The present T cell receptor (beta chain) was sequenced within a study of post-analysis software for immune sequencing data. Study context: The courses of disease that were included comprised relapsing-remitting, secondary progressive and progressive-relapsing multiple sclerosis.

Study-level points and caveats: By F measure, samples from a shared preparation batch strongly co-clustered. Patients had higher frequencies than controls of roughly five TRBV segments, including TRBV5-6, TRBV5-1 and TRBV20-1.

Incorporated into the TCR beta cDNA libraries were unique molecular identifiers, which served to reduce PCR and sequencing biases. Between roughly 1 and 10 million T cells gave rise to a few hundred thousand cDNA molecules. TCRdb called the PCR reads again in MiXCR, with one record for every CDR3 protein. The table lists 500,000 to 600,000 distinct CDR3 sequences, roughly 46% of them singletons, with around 1.7% in the top ten. The CDR3 extends over 14 amino acids. V shed 2 bases and J shed 2 bases, with 10 bases lying between them. Germline lookup yields CDR1 SGHRS and CDR2 YFSETQ. With respect to this clonotype: The antigen remains undetermined.

The sequence derives from a girl aged 5-17 years with multiple sclerosis. The chain recombines TRBV5-1 with TRBJ1-2, with unresolved D. Sample: blood. Here the CDR3 reads CASSFSPVNYGYTF. CDR3 nucleotide sequence: TGCGCCAGCAGCTTTTCACCGGTAAACTATGGCTACACCTTC. Using reference TRBV5-1 and TRBJ1-2 for the parts outside the CDR3, the full variable domain is KAGVTQTPRYLIKTRGQQVTLSCSPISGHRSVSWYQQTPGQGLQFLFEYFSETQRNKGNFPGRFSGRQFSNSRSEMNVSTLELGDSALYLCASSFSPVNYGYTFGSGTRLTVV.